This is a list of T cell receptor beta chains from one sample in a study of T-cell reconstitution after alpha-beta-depleted transplantation in children. TCRdb reprocessed the PCR reads via MiXCR and lists one record per CDR3 protein. In the table there are 600,000 or so distinct CDR3 sequences, 23% of which are singletons. The sequenced sample was PBMCs, mostly from graft donor cells, obtained 360 days after TCRalphabeta/CD19-depleted stem cell transplant. These receptors came from a boy younger than two who had a stem cell transplant for acute myeloid leukemia, so the T cells may come from the graft donor. Both conserved end residues are part of each CDR3. D genes are given only for firm matches. Not all rows give a size; the values are once, few, many and, for expanded clones, a class.

V gene	CDR3 length	J gene	D gene	clone size	CDR3 DNA	CDR3 protein
TRBV7-9	12	TRBJ1-5	.	many	TGTGCCAGCAGCTTTGGCCGTCAGCCCCAGCATTTT	CASSFGRQPQHF
TRBV7-2	15	TRBJ1-1	TRBD1	.	TGTGCCAGCAGCTTCCCGGACAGGGCGAAGACTGAAGCTTTCTTT	CASSFPDRAKTEAFF
TRBV27	16	TRBJ2-3	TRBD2	few	TGTGCCAGCAGTGGGCTAGCGGGGGCCGGCACAGATACGCAGTATTTT	CASSGLAGAGTDTQYF
TRBV20-1	14	TRBJ2-3	TRBD2	.	TGCAGTGCTAGAGGAGGGGACTACACGGATACGCAGTATTTT	CSARGGDYTDTQYF
TRBV12-3/TRBV12-4	14	TRBJ1-2	TRBD1	many	TGTGCCAGCAGAGGGACAGGGGTACAATATGGCTACACCTTC	CASRGTGVQYGYTF
TRBV20-1	14	TRBJ2-1	TRBD2	many	TGCAGTGCCTACCTGGGGGGGGCCTACAATGAGCAGTTCTTC	CSAYLGGAYNEQFF
TRBV7-2	16	TRBJ2-1	TRBD1	many	TGTGCCAGCAGCTTAGATGGGGACAGGGTGAAGAATGAGCAGTTCTTC	CASSLDGDRVKNEQFF
TRBV11-2	15	TRBJ2-3	.	many	TGTGCCAGCAGCTTGCGATGGTCTAGCACAGATACGCAGTATTTT	CASSLRWSSTDTQYF
TRBV20-1	13	TRBJ2-5	.	many	TGCAGTGCTAGGGTCCCGTCCAGAAAGACCCAGTACTTC	CSARVPSRKTQYF
TRBV5-1	17	TRBJ2-4	TRBD2	many	TGCGCCAGCAGCTTGCCTAGCGGATCTCTAGCCAAAAACATTCAGTACTTC	CASSLPSGSLAKNIQYF
TRBV25-1	18	TRBJ2-4	.	.	TGTGCCAGCAGTGAATATTTTGAGGAGGGGCTAGCCAAAAACATTCAGTACTTC	CASSEYFEEGLAKNIQYF
TRBV3-1	13	TRBJ2-4	TRBD1	few	TGTGCCAGCAGACCACAGGGGGTACGCATTCAGTACTTC	CASRPQGVRIQYF
TRBV28	16	TRBJ2-3	TRBD1	few	TGTGCCAGCAGTTCCTATGGGACAGGGGACACAGATACGCAGTATTTT	CASSSYGTGDTDTQYF
TRBV4-3	17	TRBJ2-7	TRBD1	many	TGCGCCAGCAGCCAACAAAAGACCGGGACAGGGACCTACGAGCAGTACTTC	CASSQQKTGTGTYEQYF
TRBV6-5	13	TRBJ1-2	.	.	TGTGCCAGCGATCAGGGAGATAACTATGGCTACACCTTC	CASDQGDNYGYTF
TRBV4-3	17	TRBJ2-1	.	few	TGCGCCAGCAGCCAAGTTGACCGGGTCTCCTCCTACAATGAGCAGTTCTTC	CASSQVDRVSSYNEQFF
TRBV4-3	14	TRBJ2-3	.	many	TGCGCCAGCAGCCAAGGAGTGAGCACAGATACGCAGTATTTT	CASSQGVSTDTQYF
TRBV12-3/TRBV12-4	16	TRBJ2-7	.	many	TGTGCCAGCAGTTGGGTAGCGGCCGTCCCCTCCTACGAGCAGTACTTC	CASSWVAAVPSYEQYF
TRBV11-2	19	TRBJ1-6	TRBD1	.	TGTGCCAGCAGCCTTGCAAGGCGGACAGGGCCAAGCTATAATTCACCCCTCCACTTT	CASSLARRTGPSYNSPLHF
TRBV4-1	12	TRBJ2-2	.	.	TGCGCCAGCAGCCCAGGGGGGATGGAGCTGTTTTTT	CASSPGGMELFF
TRBV18	14	TRBJ2-3	.	many	TGTGCCAGCTCACCTCTGGGGGCGCGAGATACGCAGTATTTT	CASSPLGARDTQYF
TRBV9	17	TRBJ2-1	TRBD2	.	TGTGCCAGCAGCGTAGCTACAGGGACTAGCGGTTACAATGAGCAGTTCTTC	CASSVATGTSGYNEQFF
TRBV12-3/TRBV12-4	15	TRBJ1-2	.	few	TGTGCCAGCAGTTTCGGCCCTCAAATTACCTATGGCTACACCTTC	CASSFGPQITYGYTF
TRBV4-2	17	TRBJ2-4	TRBD1	.	TGTGCCAGCAGCCGAAAAATTGCCCGGGACAGGGAAAACATTCAGTACTTC	CASSRKIARDRENIQYF